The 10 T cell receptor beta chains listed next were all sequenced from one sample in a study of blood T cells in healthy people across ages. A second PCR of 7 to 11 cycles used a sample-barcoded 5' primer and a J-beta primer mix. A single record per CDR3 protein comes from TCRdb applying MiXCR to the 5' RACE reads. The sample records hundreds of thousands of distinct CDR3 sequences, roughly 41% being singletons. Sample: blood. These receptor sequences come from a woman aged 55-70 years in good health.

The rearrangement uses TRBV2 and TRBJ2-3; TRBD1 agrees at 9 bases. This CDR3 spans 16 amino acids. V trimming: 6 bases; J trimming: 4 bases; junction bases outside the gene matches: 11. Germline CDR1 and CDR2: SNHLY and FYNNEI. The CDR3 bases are TGTGCCAGCAGAGACCCGACAGGGGGGTTGGCAGATACGCAGTATTTT. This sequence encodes CASRDPTGGLADTQYF.

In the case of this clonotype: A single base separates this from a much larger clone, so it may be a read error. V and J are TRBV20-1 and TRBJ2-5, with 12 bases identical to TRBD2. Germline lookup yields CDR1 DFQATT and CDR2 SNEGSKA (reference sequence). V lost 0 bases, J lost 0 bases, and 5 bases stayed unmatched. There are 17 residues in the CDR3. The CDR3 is CSARELAGGWHQETQYF. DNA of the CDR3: TGCAGTGCTAGAGAACTAGCGGGGGGCTGGCACCAAGAGACCCAGTACTTC.

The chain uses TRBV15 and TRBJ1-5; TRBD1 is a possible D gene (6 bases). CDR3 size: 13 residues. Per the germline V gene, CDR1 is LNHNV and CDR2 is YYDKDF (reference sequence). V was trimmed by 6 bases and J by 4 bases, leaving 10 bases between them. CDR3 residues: CATREQGNQPQHF. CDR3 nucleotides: TGTGCCACCAGGGAACAGGGAAATCAGCCCCAGCATTTT. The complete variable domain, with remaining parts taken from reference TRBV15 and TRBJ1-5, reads DAMVIQNPRYQVTQFGKPVTLSCSQTLNHNVMYWYQQKSSQAPKLLFHYYDKDFNNEADTPDNFQSRRPNTSFCFLDIRSPGLGDTAMYLCATREQGNQPQHFGDGTRLSIL.

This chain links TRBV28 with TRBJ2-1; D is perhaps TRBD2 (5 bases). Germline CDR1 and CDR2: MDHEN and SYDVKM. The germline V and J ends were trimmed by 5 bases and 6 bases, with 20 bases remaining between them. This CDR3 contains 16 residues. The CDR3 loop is CASSPVGIGRGNEQFF. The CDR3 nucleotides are TGTGCCAGCAGTCCCGTCGGGATAGGACGAGGCAATGAGCAGTTCTTC.

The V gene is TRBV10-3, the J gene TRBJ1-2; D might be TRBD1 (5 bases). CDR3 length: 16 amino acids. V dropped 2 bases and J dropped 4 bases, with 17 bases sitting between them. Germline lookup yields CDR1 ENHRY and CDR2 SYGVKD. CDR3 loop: CAISEPREWGGYGYTF. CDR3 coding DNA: TGTGCCATCAGTGAGCCCAGGGAGTGGGGCGGCTATGGCTACACCTTC.

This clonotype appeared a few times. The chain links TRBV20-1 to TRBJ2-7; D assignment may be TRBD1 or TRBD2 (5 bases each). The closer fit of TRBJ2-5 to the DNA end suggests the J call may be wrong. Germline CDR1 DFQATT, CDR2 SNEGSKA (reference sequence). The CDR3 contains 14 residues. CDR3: CSASRTQGGETQYF. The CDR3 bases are TGCAGTGCTAGTAGGACGCAGGGCGGGGAGACCCAGTACTTC.

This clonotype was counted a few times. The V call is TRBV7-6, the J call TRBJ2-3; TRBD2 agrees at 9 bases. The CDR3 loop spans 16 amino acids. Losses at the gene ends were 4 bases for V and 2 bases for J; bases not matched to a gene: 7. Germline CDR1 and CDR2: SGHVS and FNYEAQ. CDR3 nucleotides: TGTGCCAGCAGCTCTTTAGCGGGAGTTACCACAGATACGCAGTATTTT. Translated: CASSSLAGVTTDTQYF.

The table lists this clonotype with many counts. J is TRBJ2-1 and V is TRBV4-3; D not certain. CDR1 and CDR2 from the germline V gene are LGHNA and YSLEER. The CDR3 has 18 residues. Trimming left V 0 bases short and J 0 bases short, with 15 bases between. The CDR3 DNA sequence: TGCGCCAGCAGCCAAGAATCCCCTCGTTCAAGCTCCTACAATGAGCAGTTCTTC. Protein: CASSQESPRSSSYNEQFF.

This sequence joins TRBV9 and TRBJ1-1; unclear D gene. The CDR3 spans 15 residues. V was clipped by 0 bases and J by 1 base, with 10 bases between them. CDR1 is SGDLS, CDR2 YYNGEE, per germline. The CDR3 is CASSVGEGGNTEAFF. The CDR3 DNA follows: TGTGCCAGCAGCGTAGGGGAGGGAGGGAACACTGAAGCTTTCTTT. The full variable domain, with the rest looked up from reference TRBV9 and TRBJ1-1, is DSGVTQTPKHLITATGQRVTLRCSPRSGDLSVYWYQQSLDQGLQFLIQYYNGEERAKGNILERFSAQQFPDLHSELNLSSLELGDSALYFCASSVGEGGNTEAFFGQGTRLTVV.

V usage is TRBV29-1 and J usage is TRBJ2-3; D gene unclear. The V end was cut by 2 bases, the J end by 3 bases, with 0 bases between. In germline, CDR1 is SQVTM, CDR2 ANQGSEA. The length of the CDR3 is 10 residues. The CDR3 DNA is TGCAGCGTTGAAACAGATACGCAGTATTTT. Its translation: CSVETDTQYF.